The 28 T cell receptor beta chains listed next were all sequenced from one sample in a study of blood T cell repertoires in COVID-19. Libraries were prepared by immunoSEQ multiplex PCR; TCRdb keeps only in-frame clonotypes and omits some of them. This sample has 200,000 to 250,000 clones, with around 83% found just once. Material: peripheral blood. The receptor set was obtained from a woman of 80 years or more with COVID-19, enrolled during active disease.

DNA of the CDR3: TGTGCCAGCAGCCTAAAAGGGGGCGGTTCACCCCTCCACTTT. This sequence encodes CASSLKGGGSPLHF. J is TRBJ1-6 and V is TRBV3-1 (or the pseudogene TRBV3-2), with TRBD1 matching over 7 bases. V shed 4 bases and J 9 bases; nucleotides not matched to a gene: 6. In germline, CDR1 is LGHDT, CDR2 YNNKEL (reference sequence). The CDR3 spans 14 residues.

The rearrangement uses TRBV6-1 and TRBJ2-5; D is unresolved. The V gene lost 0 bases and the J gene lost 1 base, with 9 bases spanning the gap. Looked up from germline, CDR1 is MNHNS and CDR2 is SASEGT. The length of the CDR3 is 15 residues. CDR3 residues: CASSEALHSQETQYF. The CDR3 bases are TGTGCCAGCAGTGAAGCGCTTCACAGCCAAGAGACCCAGTACTTC.

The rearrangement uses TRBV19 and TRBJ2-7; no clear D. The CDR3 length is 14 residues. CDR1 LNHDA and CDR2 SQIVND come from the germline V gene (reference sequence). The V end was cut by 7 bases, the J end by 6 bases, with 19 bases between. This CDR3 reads CASKAGHGLGEQYF. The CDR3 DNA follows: TGTGCCAGTAAGGCAGGCCACGGTCTTGGCGAGCAGTACTTC.

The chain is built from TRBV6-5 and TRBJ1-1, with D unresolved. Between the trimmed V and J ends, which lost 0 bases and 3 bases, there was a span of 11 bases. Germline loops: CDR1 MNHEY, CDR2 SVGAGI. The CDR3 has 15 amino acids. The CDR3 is CASSYSEGEHTEAFF. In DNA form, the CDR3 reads TGTGCCAGCAGTTACTCTGAGGGCGAGCACACTGAAGCTTTCTTT.

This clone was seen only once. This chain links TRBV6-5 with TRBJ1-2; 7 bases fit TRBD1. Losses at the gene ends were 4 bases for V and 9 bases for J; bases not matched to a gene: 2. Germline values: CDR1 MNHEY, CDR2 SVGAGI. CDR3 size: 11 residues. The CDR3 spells CASSSDRSYTF. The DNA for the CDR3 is TGTGCCAGCAGTTCGGACAGGAGCTACACCTTC.

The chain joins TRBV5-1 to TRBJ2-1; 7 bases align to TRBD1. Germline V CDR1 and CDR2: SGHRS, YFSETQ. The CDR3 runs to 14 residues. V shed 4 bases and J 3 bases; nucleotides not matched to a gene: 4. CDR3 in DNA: TGCGCCAGCAGCCCGGGACAGATCTACAATGAGCAGTTCTTC. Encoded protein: CASSPGQIYNEQFF.

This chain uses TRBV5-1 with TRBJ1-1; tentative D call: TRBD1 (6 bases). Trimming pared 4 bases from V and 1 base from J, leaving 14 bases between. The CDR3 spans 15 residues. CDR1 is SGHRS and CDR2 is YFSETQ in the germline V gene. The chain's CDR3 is CASSTSGTSNTEAFF. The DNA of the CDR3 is TGCGCCAGCAGCACCTCCGGGACATCGAACACTGAAGCTTTCTTT. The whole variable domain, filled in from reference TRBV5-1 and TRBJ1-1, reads KAGVTQTPRYLIKTRGQQVTLSCSPISGHRSVSWYQQTPGQGLQFLFEYFSETQRNKGNFPGRFSGRQFSNSRSEMNVSTLELGDSALYLCASSTSGTSNTEAFFGQGTRLTVV.

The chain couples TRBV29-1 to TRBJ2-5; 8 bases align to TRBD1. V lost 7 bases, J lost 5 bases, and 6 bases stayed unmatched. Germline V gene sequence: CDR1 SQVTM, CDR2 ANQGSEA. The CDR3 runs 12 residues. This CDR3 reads CSGAGGGETQYF. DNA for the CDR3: TGCAGCGGCGCAGGGGGCGGCGAGACCCAGTACTTC.

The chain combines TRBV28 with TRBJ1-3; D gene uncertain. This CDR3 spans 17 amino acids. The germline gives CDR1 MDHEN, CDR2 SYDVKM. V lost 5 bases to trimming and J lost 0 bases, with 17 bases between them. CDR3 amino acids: CASSGSIGGTSGNTIYF. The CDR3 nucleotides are TGTGCCAGCAGTGGTAGTATCGGAGGAACCTCTGGAAACACCATATATTTT.

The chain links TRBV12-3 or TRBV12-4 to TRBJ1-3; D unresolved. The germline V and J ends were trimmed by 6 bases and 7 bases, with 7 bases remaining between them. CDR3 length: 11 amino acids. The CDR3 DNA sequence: TGTGCCAGCAGCCCCGGGAACACCATATATTTT. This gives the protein CASSPGNTIYF.

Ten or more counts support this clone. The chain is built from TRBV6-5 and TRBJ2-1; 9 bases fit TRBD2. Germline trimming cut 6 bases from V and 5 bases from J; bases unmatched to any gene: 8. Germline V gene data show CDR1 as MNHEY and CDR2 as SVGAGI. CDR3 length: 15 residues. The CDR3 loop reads CASSRLTSGHNEQFF. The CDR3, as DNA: TGTGCCAGCAGCCGCCTGACTAGCGGCCACAATGAGCAGTTCTTC.

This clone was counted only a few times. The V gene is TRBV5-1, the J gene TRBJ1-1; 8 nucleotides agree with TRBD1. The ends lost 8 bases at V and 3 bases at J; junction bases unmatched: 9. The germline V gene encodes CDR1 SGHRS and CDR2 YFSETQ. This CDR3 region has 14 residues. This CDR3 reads CASRTGMVYTEAFF. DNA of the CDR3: TGCGCCAGTCGGACAGGGATGGTTTACACTGAAGCTTTCTTT.

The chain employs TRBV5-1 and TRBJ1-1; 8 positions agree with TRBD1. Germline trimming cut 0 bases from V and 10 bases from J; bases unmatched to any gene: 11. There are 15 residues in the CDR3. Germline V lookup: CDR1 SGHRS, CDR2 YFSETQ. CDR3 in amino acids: CASSLDRRGQFGAFF. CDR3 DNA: TGCGCCAGCAGCTTGGATCGCAGGGGGCAGTTCGGAGCTTTCTTT.

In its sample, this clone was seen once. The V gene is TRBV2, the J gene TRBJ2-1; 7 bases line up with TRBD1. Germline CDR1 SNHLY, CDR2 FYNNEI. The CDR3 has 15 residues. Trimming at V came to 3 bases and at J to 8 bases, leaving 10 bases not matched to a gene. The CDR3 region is CASSEQGGRRDEQFF. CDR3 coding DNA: TGTGCCAGCAGTGAGCAAGGGGGCCGCAGGGATGAGCAGTTCTTC.

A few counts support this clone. The CDR3 DNA reads TGTGCCAGCAGTTTCGTCCAGTATGGCTACACCTTC. The encoded protein is CASSFVQYGYTF. This rearrangement joins TRBV12-3 or TRBV12-4 to TRBJ1-2, with D unclear. Trimming removed 3 bases from V and 5 bases from J, with 7 bases in between. There are 12 residues in the CDR3.

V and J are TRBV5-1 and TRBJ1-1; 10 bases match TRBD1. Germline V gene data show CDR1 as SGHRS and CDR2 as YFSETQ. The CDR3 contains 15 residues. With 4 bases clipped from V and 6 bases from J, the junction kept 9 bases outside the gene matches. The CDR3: CASSPGTGAISEAFF. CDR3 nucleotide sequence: TGCGCCAGCAGCCCGGGGACAGGGGCTATCTCTGAAGCTTTCTTT.

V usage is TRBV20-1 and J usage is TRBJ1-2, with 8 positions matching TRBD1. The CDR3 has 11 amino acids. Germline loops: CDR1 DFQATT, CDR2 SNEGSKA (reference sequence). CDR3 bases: TGCAGCCCCGGACAGGGCTATGGCTACACCTTC. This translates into CSPGQGYGYTF.

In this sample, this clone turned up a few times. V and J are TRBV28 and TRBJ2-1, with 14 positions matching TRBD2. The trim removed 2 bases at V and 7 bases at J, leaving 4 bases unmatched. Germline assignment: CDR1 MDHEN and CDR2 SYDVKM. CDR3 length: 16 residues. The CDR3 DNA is TGTGCCAGCAGTTTAAGCGGGACTAGCGGGAGTAATGAGCAGTTCTTC. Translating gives CASSLSGTSGSNEQFF.

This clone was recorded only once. CDR3 nucleotide sequence: TGTGCCAGCAGCCCACGACGGGCGGGAGGTCCGCACGAGCAGTACTTC. Translation: CASSPRRAGGPHEQYF. The gene calls are TRBV9 and TRBJ2-7; 8 bases are a match to TRBD2. Looked up from germline, CDR1 is SGDLS and CDR2 is YYNGEE. This CDR3 is 16 amino acids long. V shed 4 bases and J 5 bases; nucleotides not matched to a gene: 14.

The CDR3 DNA sequence: TGTGCCAGCAGTAACCCGGGACAAGGGAACACTGAAGCTTTCTTT. Its translation: CASSNPGQGNTEAFF. This chain connects TRBV27 to TRBJ1-1, with D possibly TRBD1 on 6 matching bases. This CDR3 is 15 amino acids long. CDR1 is MNHEY and CDR2 is SMNVEV in the germline V gene (reference sequence). V was cut by 5 bases and J by 1 base, with 14 bases left in between.

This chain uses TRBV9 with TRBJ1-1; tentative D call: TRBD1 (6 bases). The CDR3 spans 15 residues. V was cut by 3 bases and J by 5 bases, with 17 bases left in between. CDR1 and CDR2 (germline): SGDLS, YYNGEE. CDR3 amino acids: CASSARGGAKTEAFF. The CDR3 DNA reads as TGTGCCAGCAGCGCTCGAGGGGGGGCAAAAACTGAAGCTTTCTTT.

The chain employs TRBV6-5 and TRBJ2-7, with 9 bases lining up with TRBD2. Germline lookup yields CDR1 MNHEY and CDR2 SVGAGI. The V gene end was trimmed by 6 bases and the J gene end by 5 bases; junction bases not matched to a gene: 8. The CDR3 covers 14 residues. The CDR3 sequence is CASSLLAGVDEQYF. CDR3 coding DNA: TGTGCCAGCAGCCTCTTAGCGGGAGTCGACGAGCAGTACTTC.

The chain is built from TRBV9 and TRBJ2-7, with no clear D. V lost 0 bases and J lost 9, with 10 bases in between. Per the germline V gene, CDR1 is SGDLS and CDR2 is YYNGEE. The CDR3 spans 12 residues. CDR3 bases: TGTGCCAGCAGCGTAGACAGTATTCGGCAGTACTTC. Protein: CASSVDSIRQYF.

Written as DNA, the CDR3 is TGTGCCACCAGTGATTTCGGCAGGGTAAACACCGGGGAGCTGTTTTTT. As protein: CATSDFGRVNTGELFF. The chain combines TRBV24-1 with TRBJ2-2; D may be TRBD1 (5 bases). There are 16 residues in the CDR3. Trimming pared 1 base from V and 2 bases from J, leaving 10 bases between. Germline-derived CDR1 and CDR2 are KGHDR and SFDVKD.

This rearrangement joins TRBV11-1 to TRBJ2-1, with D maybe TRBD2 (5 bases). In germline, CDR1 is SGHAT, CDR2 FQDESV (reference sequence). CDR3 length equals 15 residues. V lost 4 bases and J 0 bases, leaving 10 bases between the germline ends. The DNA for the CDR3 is TGTGCCAGCAGCTACTTGAGGGTCTCCTACAATGAGCAGTTCTTC. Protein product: CASSYLRVSYNEQFF.

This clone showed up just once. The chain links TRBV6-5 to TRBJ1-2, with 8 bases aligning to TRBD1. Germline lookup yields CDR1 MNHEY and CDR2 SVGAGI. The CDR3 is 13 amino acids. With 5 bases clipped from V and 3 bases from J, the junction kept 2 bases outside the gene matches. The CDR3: CASSRQGYYGYTF. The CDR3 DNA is TGTGCCAGCAGTCGACAGGGGTACTATGGCTACACCTTC.

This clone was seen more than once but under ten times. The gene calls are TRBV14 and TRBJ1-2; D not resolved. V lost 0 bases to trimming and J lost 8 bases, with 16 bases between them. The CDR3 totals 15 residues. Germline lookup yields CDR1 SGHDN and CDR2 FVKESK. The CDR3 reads CASSQEHQFPGGYTF. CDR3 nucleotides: TGTGCCAGCAGCCAAGAACATCAGTTCCCAGGAGGCTACACCTTC. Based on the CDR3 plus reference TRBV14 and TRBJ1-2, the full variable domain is EAGVTQFPSHSVIEKGQTVTLRCDPISGHDNLYWYRRVMGKEIKFLLHFVKESKQDESGMPNNRFLAERTGGTYSTLKVQPAELEDSGVYFCASSQEHQFPGGYTFGSGTRLTVV.

CDR3: CASSLAQEAYEQYF. For the CDR3, the DNA is TGTGCCAGCAGCTTAGCGCAGGAAGCCTACGAGCAGTACTTC. The V call is TRBV7-8, the J call TRBJ2-7; D call uncertain. The germline V and J ends were trimmed by 0 bases and 2 bases, with 8 bases remaining between them. The CDR3 runs 14 residues. Germline V gene data show CDR1 as SGHVS and CDR2 as FQNEAQ.